This TCR beta chain was sequenced in a study of glioma-infiltrating T cells after dendritic cell vaccination. Study as a whole: Autologous tumor lysate-pulsed dendritic cell vaccination was given between about 2003 and 2013. General study findings and limits: Complete blood and tumor specimen sets were limited to few patients.

Primers: 60 V beta forward and 13 J beta reverse. Repertoires were generated with immunoSEQ multiplex PCR, while TCRdb's copy carries only in-frame clones and drops some. The sample has about 73,000 clones; around 80% are singletons. About this clone: As yet, its antigen is unknown.

Sequencing was performed on blood, taken before dendritic cell vaccination. The TCR was taken from a human donor with glioblastoma.

DNA for the CDR3: TGTGCCAGCAGATACAGGTCGGAGAATGAAAAACTGTTTTTT. This translates into CASRYRSENEKLFF. V usage is TRBV2 and J usage is TRBJ1-4, with a weak D call TRBD1 (5 bases). Trimming left V 6 bases short and J 5 bases short, with 13 bases between. Germline V CDR1 and CDR2: SNHLY, FYNNEI. This CDR3 has 14 residues.